This passage covers 19 T cell receptor beta chains from one sample sequenced in a study of T cells in Graves' hyperthyroidism and ophthalmopathy. TCR beta CDR3 sequences were amplified from RNA transcripts. The primer set for the first-round RT-PCR of the TCR CDR3 was HTBI. TCRdb re-called the multiplex PCR reads with MiXCR, one entry per CDR3 protein. The table has approximately 430,000 distinct CDR3 sequences, around a sixth seen once. Source material: blood. All receptors come from a woman aged 18-30 years with Graves' hyperthyroidism.

This clonotype has only a few counts. The chain is built from TRBV20-1 and TRBJ2-5, with 9 nucleotides matching TRBD1. The V gene's germline CDR1 is DFQATT and CDR2 SNEGSKA (reference sequence). The CDR3 spans 14 residues. Trimming cost V 6 bases and J 2 bases; bases outside gene matches: 7. CDR3 nucleotide sequence: TGCAGTGCCATAGGGGGGACAGGGCAAGAGACCCAGTACTTC. Translating gives CSAIGGTGQETQYF.

This clonotype came up many times. The chain carries TRBV11-2 and TRBJ2-1; 8 bases agree with TRBD2. Germline CDR1 SGHAT, CDR2 FQNNGV. This CDR3 spans 13 amino acids. Germline trimming cut 3 bases from V and 14 bases from J; bases unmatched to any gene: 9. CDR3 coding DNA: TGTGCCAGCAGCTTTAGCGGGAACCGTCGTAAGTTCTTC. This encodes CASSFSGNRRKFF.

This clonotype showed up many times. J is TRBJ2-7 and V is TRBV30; 10 bases are shared with TRBD1. J was trimmed by 5 bases and V by 5 bases; bases with no gene match: 15. Germline CDR1 is GTSNPN and CDR2 is SVGIG (reference sequence). The CDR3 extends over 16 amino acids. In DNA, the CDR3 is TGTGCCTGGGGACGCGTTCCGGGACAGGGGAGCGACGAGCAGTACTTC. It yields the protein CAWGRVPGQGSDEQYF.

This clonotype was seen many times. V gene TRBV14 combines with J gene TRBJ2-3; 9 positions match TRBD2. The CDR3 totals 17 residues. The germline gives CDR1 SGHDN, CDR2 FVKESK. The junction had 10 bases not matched to a gene; V was cut back by 3 bases and J by 3 bases. In DNA, the CDR3 is TGTGCCAGCAGCCAGCGGCTTAGCGGGAGAAAGACAGATACGCAGTATTTT. This encodes CASSQRLSGRKTDTQYF. The variable domain in full, completed from reference TRBV14 and TRBJ2-3, reads EAGVTQFPSHSVIEKGQTVTLRCDPISGHDNLYWYRRVMGKEIKFLLHFVKESKQDESGMPNNRFLAERTGGTYSTLKVQPAELEDSGVYFCASSQRLSGRKTDTQYFGPGTRLTVL.

Ten or more counts support this clonotype. The V gene is TRBV30, the J gene TRBJ2-7, with a possible D match to TRBD2 (6 bases). CDR1 GTSNPN and CDR2 SVGIG come from the germline V gene (reference sequence). There are 14 residues in the CDR3. Trimming stripped 8 bases from V and 0 bases from J, with 17 bases between. The chain's CDR3 is CATTGEVSSYEQYF. CDR3 nucleotides: TGTGCCACCACGGGAGAGGTGAGCTCCTACGAGCAGTACTTC.

This clonotype was observed a few times. The rearrangement joins TRBV4-1 to TRBJ1-2, with TRBD1 matching over 8 bases. Germline trimming cut 2 bases from V and 3 bases from J; bases unmatched to any gene: 14. Germline V gene lookup returns CDR1 MGHRA and CDR2 YSYEKL. The CDR3 totals 18 residues. In DNA form, the CDR3 reads TGCGCCAGCAGCCAATCCTGGACAGGGCTTGCCGTCGACTATGGCTACACCTTC. Amino acid sequence: CASSQSWTGLAVDYGYTF.

This clonotype has at least ten counts. The chain recombines TRBV30 with TRBJ1-1; TRBD1 is a possible D gene (6 bases). Germline V CDR1 and CDR2: GTSNPN, SVGIG (reference sequence). The CDR3 runs 13 residues. V was pared by 0 bases and J by 1 base, with 6 bases between. The CDR3 DNA sequence: TGTGCCTGGAGTGTACAGGGGAACACTGAAGCTTTCTTT. It is translated as CAWSVQGNTEAFF.

This clonotype was counted at least ten times. The chain joins TRBV12-3 or TRBV12-4 to TRBJ2-5; D call uncertain. The CDR3 is 15 residues long. V was pared by 6 bases and J by 1 base, with 15 bases between. CDR3 in amino acids: CASSPMLSTQETQYF. In DNA, the CDR3 is TGTGCCAGCAGCCCGATGTTAAGTACCCAAGAGACCCAGTACTTC.

This clonotype appeared a single time. This may come from a read error, since a much larger clone is one base off. V gene TRBV10-3 combines with J gene TRBJ2-2, with D possibly being TRBD2 (6 bases). The CDR3 loop spans 15 amino acids. The V gene's germline CDR1 is ENHRY and CDR2 SYGVKD. The CDR3, as DNA: TGTGCCATCTCCGGAGGGGAGAGGCTCACCGGGGAGCCGTTTTTT. This sequence encodes CAISGGERLTGEPFF.

This clonotype was seen a handful of times. This chain connects TRBV6-4 to TRBJ1-5; 8 positions agree with TRBD1. CDR1 is MRHNA, CDR2 SNTAGT, per germline. Trimming at V came to 3 bases and at J to 6 bases, leaving 4 bases not matched to a gene. There are 14 residues in the CDR3. CDR3 amino acids: CASSETGEGQPQHF. The CDR3 DNA reads as TGTGCCAGCAGTGAGACAGGGGAAGGTCAGCCCCAGCATTTT.

The V call is TRBV10-3, the J call TRBJ1-6; D is possibly TRBD1 (5 bases). The CDR3 is made up of 16 amino acids. V dropped 6 bases and J dropped 8 bases, with 20 bases sitting between them. The germline V gene has CDR1 ENHRY and CDR2 SYGVKD. Here the CDR3 reads CAIRQTLTGLDSPLHF. The CDR3 nucleotides are TGTGCCATCAGGCAGACCTTGACGGGACTCGATTCACCCCTCCACTTT.

This clonotype has at least ten counts. V gene TRBV11-3 combines with J gene TRBJ2-1; D ambiguous. Germline V gene sequence: CDR1 SGHNT, CDR2 YENEEA. With 4 bases removed from V and 8 bases from J, the gap between germline ends came to 9 bases. CDR3 length equals 12 residues. CDR3 coding DNA: TGTGCCAGCAGCTCTAGGGTGGATGAGCAGTTCTTC. It translates to CASSSRVDEQFF.

This chain connects TRBV7-9 to TRBJ2-3, with 9 bases lining up with TRBD2. The CDR3 contains 16 residues. Germline V CDR1 and CDR2: SEHNR, FQNEAQ (reference sequence). V lost 2 bases to trimming and J lost 0 bases; unmatched junction nucleotides: 3. CDR3 coding DNA: TGTGCCAGCAGCTTACTAGCGGGGCCTAGCACAGATACGCAGTATTTT. This gives the protein CASSLLAGPSTDTQYF.

The chain uses TRBV30 and TRBJ1-1; 7 bases are a match to TRBD1. In germline, CDR1 is GTSNPN, CDR2 SVGIG (reference sequence). V shed 7 bases, J shed 1 base, and the junction held 6 bases outside the gene matches. The CDR3 covers 13 residues. As DNA, the CDR3 is TGTGCCTACCAGACAGGGACGAACACTGAAGCTTTCTTT. Its translation: CAYQTGTNTEAFF.

This clonotype was counted at least ten times. The genes are TRBV5-4 and TRBJ1-6; 7 bases match TRBD1. CDR1 and CDR2 (germline): SGHNT, YYREEE (reference sequence). This CDR3 is 15 amino acids long. The ends lost 4 bases at V and 9 bases at J; junction bases unmatched: 10. The CDR3 DNA reads as TGTGCCAGCAGCGGGACCACAGGGGACAGTTCACCCCTCCACTTT. This translates into CASSGTTGDSSPLHF.

V usage is TRBV19 and J usage is TRBJ2-7; TRBD2 agrees at 8 bases. Germline loops: CDR1 LNHDA, CDR2 SQIVND (reference sequence). The CDR3 is 16 amino acids. V trimming: 2 bases; J trimming: 3 bases; junction bases outside the gene matches: 9. CDR3 loop: CASSIRLSGSVYEQYF. In nucleotides, the CDR3 is TGTGCCAGTAGTATAAGGCTAAGCGGGAGCGTCTACGAGCAGTACTTC.

This clonotype was recorded only once. An end of the junction differs from the germline gene, which may be a read error. The V call is TRBV30, the J call TRBJ1-5, with 8 bases lining up with TRBD1. Germline assignment: CDR1 GTSNPN and CDR2 SVGIG (reference sequence). This CDR3 is built from 17 residues. The CDR3 DNA is TGTGCCCGGAGTGTACACTCCGGGACAGGCGATAATCAGCCCCAGCATTTT. This sequence encodes CARSVHSGTGDNQPQHF. Looking up the rest from reference TRBV30 and TRBJ1-5 gives the full variable domain: SQTIHQWPATLVQPVGSPLSLECTVEGTSNPNLYWYRQAAGRGLQLLFYSVGIGQISSEVPQNLSASRPQDRQFILSSKKLLLSDSGFYLCARSVHSGTGDNQPQHFGDGTRLSIL.

At least ten counts were recorded for this clonotype. The rearrangement joins TRBV2 to TRBJ2-1; TRBD1 matches at 9 bases. The V gene end was trimmed by 11 bases and the J gene end by 6 bases; junction bases not matched to a gene: 5. CDR3 size: 12 residues. Per germline, CDR1 SNHLY and CDR2 FYNNEI. The CDR3 DNA sequence: TGTGCCCGAACGACAGGGGGCAATGAGCAGTTCTTC. This codes for CARTTGGNEQFF.

This clonotype was seen only a few times. The chain couples TRBV24-1 to TRBJ2-7; a weak D match, TRBD2 (6 bases). Germline-derived CDR1 and CDR2 are KGHDR and SFDVKD. Trimming removed 9 bases from V and 7 bases from J, with 18 bases in between. The CDR3 is 13 amino acids. The CDR3 is CATRGDSDTEQYF. In nucleotides, the CDR3 is TGTGCCACCCGTGGGGACTCCGATACAGAGCAGTACTTC.